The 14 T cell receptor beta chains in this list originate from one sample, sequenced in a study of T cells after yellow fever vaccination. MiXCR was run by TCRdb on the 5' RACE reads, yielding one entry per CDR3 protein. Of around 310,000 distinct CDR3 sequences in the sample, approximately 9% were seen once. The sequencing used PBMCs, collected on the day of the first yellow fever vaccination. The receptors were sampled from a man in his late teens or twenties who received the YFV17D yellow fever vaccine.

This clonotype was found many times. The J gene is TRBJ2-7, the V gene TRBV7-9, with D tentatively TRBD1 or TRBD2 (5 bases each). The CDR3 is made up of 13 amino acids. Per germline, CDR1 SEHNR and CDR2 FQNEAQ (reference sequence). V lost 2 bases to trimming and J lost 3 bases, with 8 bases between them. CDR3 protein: CASSLRGVYEQYV. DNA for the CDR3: TGTGCCAGCAGCTTAAGAGGGGTCTACGAGCAGTACGTC.

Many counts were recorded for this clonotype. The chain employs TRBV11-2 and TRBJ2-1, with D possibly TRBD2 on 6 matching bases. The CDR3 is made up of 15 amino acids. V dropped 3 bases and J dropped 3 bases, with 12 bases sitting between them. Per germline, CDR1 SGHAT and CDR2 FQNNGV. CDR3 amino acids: CASSFTSSRYNEQFF. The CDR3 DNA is TGTGCCAGCAGCTTTACTAGCTCTCGCTACAATGAGCAGTTCTTC.

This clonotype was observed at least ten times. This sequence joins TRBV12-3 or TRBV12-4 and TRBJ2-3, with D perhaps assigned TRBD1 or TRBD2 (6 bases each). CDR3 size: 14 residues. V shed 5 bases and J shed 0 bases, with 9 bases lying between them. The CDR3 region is CASSRGESTDTQYF. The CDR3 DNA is TGTGCCAGCAGTAGGGGGGAAAGCACAGATACGCAGTATTTT.

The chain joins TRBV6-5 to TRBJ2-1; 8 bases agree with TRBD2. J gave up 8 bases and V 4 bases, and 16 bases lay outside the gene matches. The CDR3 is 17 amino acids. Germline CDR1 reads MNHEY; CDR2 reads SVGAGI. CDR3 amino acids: CASSSPFGSGEGDEQFF. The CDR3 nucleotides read TGTGCCAGCAGTTCGCCGTTCGGTAGCGGGGAGGGGGATGAGCAGTTCTTC.

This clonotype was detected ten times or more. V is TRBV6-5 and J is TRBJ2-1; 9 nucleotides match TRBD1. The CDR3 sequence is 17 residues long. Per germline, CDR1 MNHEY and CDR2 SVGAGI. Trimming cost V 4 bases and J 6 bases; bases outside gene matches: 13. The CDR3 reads CASSSPTGGVVGNEQFF. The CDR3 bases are TGTGCCAGCAGTTCCCCGACAGGGGGGGTGGTCGGCAATGAGCAGTTCTTC.

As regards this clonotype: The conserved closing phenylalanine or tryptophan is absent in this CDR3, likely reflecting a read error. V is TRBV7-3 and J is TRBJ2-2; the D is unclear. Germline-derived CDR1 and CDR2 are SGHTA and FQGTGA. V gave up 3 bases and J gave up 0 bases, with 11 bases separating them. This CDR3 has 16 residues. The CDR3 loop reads CASSFNTGANTGELFC. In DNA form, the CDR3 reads TGTGCCAGCAGCTTCAACACGGGTGCGAACACCGGGGAGCTGTTTTGT.

DNA for the CDR3: TGCAGTGCTAGAGTTCCCGCGGGGTCCTATAATTCACCCCTCCACTTT. Amino acid sequence: CSARVPAGSYNSPLHF. The chain recombines TRBV20-1 with TRBJ1-6; D is undetermined. The CDR3 contains 16 residues. V was shortened by 1 base and J by 1 base, with 11 bases between the two germline ends. The germline gives CDR1 DFQATT, CDR2 SNEGSKA (reference sequence).

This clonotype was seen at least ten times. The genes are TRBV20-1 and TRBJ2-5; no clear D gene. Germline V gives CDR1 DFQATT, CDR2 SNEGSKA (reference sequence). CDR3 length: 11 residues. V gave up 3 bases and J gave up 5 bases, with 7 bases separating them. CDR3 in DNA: TGCAGTGCTAGGATCGAGGAGACCCAGTACTTC. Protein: CSARIEETQYF.

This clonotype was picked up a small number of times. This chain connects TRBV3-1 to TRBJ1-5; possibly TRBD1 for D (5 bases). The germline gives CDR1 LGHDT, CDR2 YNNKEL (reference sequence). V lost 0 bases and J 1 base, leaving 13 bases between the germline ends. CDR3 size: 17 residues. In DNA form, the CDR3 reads TGTGCCAGCAGCCAAGATGGAGGGGCATCGAGCAATCAGCCCCAGCATTTT. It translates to CASSQDGGASSNQPQHF.

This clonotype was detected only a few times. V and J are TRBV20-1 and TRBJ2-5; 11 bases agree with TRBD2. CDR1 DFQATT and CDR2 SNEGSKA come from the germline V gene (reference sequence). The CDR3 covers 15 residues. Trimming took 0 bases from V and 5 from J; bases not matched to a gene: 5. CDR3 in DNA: TGCAGTGCTAGAGAGACTAGCGGGGCCGGGGAGACCCAGTACTTC. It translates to CSARETSGAGETQYF.

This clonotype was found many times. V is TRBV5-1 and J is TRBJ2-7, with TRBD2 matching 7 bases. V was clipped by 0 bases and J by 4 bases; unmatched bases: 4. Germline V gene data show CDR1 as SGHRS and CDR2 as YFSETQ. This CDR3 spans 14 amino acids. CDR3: CASSLAPGGYEQYV. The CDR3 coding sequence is TGCGCCAGCAGCTTGGCTCCCGGGGGGTACGAGCAGTACGTC.

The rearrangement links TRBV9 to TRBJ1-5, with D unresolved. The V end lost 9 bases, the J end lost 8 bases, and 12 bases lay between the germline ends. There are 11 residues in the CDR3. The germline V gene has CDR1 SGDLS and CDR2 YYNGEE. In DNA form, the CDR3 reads TGTGCCACCGCCCATACCGAGCCCCAGCATTTT. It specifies CATAHTEPQHF.

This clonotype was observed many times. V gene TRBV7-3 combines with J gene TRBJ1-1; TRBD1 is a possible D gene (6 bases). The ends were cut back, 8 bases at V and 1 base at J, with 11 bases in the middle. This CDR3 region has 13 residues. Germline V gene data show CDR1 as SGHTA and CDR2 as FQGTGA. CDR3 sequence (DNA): TGTGCCAGCGGGGACACAGCGAACACTGAAGCTTTCTTT. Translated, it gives CASGDTANTEAFF.

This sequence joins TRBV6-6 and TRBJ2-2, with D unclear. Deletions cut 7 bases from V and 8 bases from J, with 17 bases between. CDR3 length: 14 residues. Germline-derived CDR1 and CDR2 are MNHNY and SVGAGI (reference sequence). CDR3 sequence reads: CASMLGPAEGELFF. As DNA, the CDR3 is TGTGCCAGCATGTTAGGACCTGCTGAAGGGGAGCTGTTTTTT.